This T cell receptor (beta chain) was identified during a study of blood T cells in healthy people across ages. The CDR3 spans 13 residues. V was cut by 3 bases and J by 7 bases, with 12 bases left in between. Germline values: CDR1 MDHEN, CDR2 SYDVKM. PCR was performed a second time for about 6 to 11 cycles using a sample-barcoded 5' primer and a J-beta primer mix. TCRdb called the 5' RACE reads again in MiXCR, with one record for every CDR3 protein. Here the sample spans roughly 900,000 distinct CDR3 sequences, about 28% being singletons. This chain connects TRBV28 to TRBJ1-2; D gene uncertain. Sequenced sample: blood. This TCR derives from an elderly woman in good health. CDR3 DNA: TGTGCCAGCAGTTTGTCTCATTTATCTGGCTACACCTTC. It specifies CASSLSHLSGYTF.